The T cell receptor beta chain under discussion was sequenced for a study of control samples from healthy donors and cancer patients (dated by TCRdb to 2020 to 2022). Worth noting for this clone: It has no known antigen specificity. Qualities for individual bases were not recorded, and no much larger clone is one base off.

Library creation used the immunoSEQ multiplex PCR assay. The table comes from immuneACCESS by way of TCRdb, which keeps in-frame sequences with V and J called. Part of the clones is missing from these tables; in studies checked, under half for an unresolved V gene and the rest for unknown reasons. The table for this sample lists about 55,000 clones; 90% to 97% of them were counted only once. The ten largest clones capture roughly 0.99% of the sample. Relative to germline, V is 2 bases shorter and J is 12 bases shorter, with 16 bases between their ends. The CDR3 goes from the cysteine to the phenylalanine over 13 residues. The only DNA kept is the CDR3, 39 bases in frame from the first base. Sequences SGHTA (CDR1) and FQGNSA (CDR2) are obtained from the germline V gene.

Sequenced material: blood. Here the chain combines TRBV7-2 and TRBJ1-1; the D gene cannot be named for sure. The sequence was collected from a woman aged 18-29 years in good health. The DNA reads TGTGCCAGCAGCTTAAGCAGGTTAACCGGAACTTTCTTT. It translates as CASSLSRLTGTFF.